The T cell receptor (beta chain) under discussion was sequenced for a study of blood T cell repertoires in COVID-19. Across the whole study: Acute and convalescent COVID-19 specimens originated in the United States, Italy and Spain. PBMCs, B-cell-depleted T cells, or T cells were the source of the cDNA or gDNA that made up the material.

Original analysis: Amplifying reference gene primers gave estimates of nucleated cell counts. Method: immunoSEQ multiplex PCR; TCRdb's copy keeps in-frame clones and lacks some. That table gives V, J and clone size, and the DNA gave D and trimming. This sample has approximately 100,000 clones; around 89% occur once, and the top ten carry 19%. The germline V gene encodes CDR1 SGHVS and CDR2 FNYEAQ. V was shortened by 5 bases and J by 2 bases, with 18 bases between the two germline ends. This CDR3 is 16 amino acids long. Sequencing was performed on peripheral blood. This receptor was taken from a human donor with acute or convalescent COVID-19. The donor label of this sample is uncertain. The rearrangement uses TRBV7-6 and TRBJ1-1, with D uncertain. The CDR3 sequence is CASSPQDWEVNTEAFF. The DNA for the CDR3 is TGTGCCAGCAGCCCTCAAGACTGGGAGGTCAACACTGAAGCTTTCTTT.